Detailed here is one TCR beta chain. This record belongs to a study of CD8 T cells in Susac syndrome. Trimming took 1 base from V and 1 from J; bases not matched to a gene: 5. This CDR3 is built from 15 residues. Germline-derived CDR1 and CDR2 are GTSNPN and SVGIG (reference sequence). TCR beta was sequenced from blood CD8+ and CD4+ T cells. Purification of the CD8+ and CD4+ T cells relied on negative isolation, and TEMRA cells underwent FACS enrichment. Reverse transcription used roughly 0.45 to 1 ug RNA and random hexamers. A multiplex approach, immunoSEQ multiplex PCR, amplified TCR beta CDR3 across 54 Vbeta and 13 Jbeta. TCRdb reanalysed the immunoSEQ multiplex PCR reads using MiXCR and keeps one entry per CDR3 protein. Among some 260,000 distinct CDR3 sequences listed, 93% were seen once.

The rearrangement uses TRBV30 and TRBJ2-3, with TRBD2 matching 7 bases. The material sequenced was CD4+ T cells from PBMCs. The clonotype comes from a human donor with multiple sclerosis. DNA of the CDR3: TGTGCCTGGAGTGGGGGGGGAGTTGGCACAGATACGCAGTATTTT. Its translation is CAWSGGGVGTDTQYF.